This TCR beta chain was captured in a study of blood T cell repertoires in COVID-19. The CDR3 consists of 15 residues. The V end lost 2 bases, the J end lost 3 bases, and 14 bases lay between the germline ends. CDR1 is MDHEN and CDR2 is SYDVKM in the germline V gene. Original processing methods: The assay estimated nucleated cells by amplifying reference gene primers. The repertoire was sequenced with immunoSEQ multiplex PCR; TCRdb's copy has only in-frame clones and lacks some. For V, J and clone size, that table is used; D and trimming come from the DNA. The repertoire has 80,000 to 90,000 clones, roughly four fifths of them found once; the top ten carry approximately 1.2%. This clone turned up a few times.

The chain employs TRBV28 and TRBJ2-7, with D possibly being TRBD1 (8 bases). The TCR sequence derives from a woman aged 80 or over with acute or convalescent COVID-19. Source material: peripheral blood. CDR3 DNA sequence: TGTGCCAGCAGTTTAGAACAGGGGGGGTTCTACGAGCAGTACTTC. This codes for CASSLEQGGFYEQYF.